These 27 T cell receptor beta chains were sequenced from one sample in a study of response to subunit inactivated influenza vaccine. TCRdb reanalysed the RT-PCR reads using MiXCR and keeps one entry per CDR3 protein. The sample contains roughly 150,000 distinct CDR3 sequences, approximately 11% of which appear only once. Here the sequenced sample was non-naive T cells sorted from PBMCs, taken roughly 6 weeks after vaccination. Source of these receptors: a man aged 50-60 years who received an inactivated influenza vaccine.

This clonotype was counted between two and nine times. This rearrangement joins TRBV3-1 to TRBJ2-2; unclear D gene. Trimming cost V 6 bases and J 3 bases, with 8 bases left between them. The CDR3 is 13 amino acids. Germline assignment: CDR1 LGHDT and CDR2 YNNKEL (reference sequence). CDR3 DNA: TGTGCCAGCAGAGGGTCCTACACCGGGGAGCTGTTTTTT. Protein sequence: CASRGSYTGELFF.

This CDR3 reads CAISATGSTDTQYF. The CDR3, as DNA: TGTGCCATCAGTGCGACAGGGAGCACAGATACGCAGTATTTT. The chain couples TRBV10-3 to TRBJ2-3; 7 bases are shared with TRBD1. The trim removed 4 bases at V and 0 bases at J, leaving 1 base unmatched. Germline CDR1 is ENHRY and CDR2 is SYGVKD. This CDR3 is built from 14 residues.

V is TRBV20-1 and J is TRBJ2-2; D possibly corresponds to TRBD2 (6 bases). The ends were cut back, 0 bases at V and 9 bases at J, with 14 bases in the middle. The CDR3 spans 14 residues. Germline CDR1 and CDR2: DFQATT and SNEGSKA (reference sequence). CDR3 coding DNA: TGCAGTGCTAGAGATCGGCGGGGTGCCAGGGAGCTGTTTTTT. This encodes CSARDRRGARELFF.

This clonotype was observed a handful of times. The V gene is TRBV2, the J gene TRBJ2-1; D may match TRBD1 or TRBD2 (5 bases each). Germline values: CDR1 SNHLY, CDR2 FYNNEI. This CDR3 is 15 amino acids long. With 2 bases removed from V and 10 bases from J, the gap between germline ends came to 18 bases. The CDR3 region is CASSEPWGGRGEQFF. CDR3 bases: TGTGCCAGCAGTGAACCCTGGGGCGGGCGTGGGGAGCAGTTCTTC. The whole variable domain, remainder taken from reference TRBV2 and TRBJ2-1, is EPEVTQTPSHQVTQMGQEVILRCVPISNHLYFYWYRQILGQKVEFLVSFYNNEISEKSEIFDDQFSVERPDGSNFTLKIRSTKLEDSAMYFCASSEPWGGRGEQFFGPGTRLTVL.

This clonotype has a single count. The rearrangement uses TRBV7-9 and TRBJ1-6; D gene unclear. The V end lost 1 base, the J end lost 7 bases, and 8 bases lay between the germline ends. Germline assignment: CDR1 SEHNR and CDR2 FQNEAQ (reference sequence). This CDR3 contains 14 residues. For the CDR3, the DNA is TGTGCCAGCAGCTTAGGTTCGGGGAATTCACCCCTCCACTTT. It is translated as CASSLGSGNSPLHF. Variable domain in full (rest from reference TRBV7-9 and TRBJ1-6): DTGVSQNPRHKITKRGQNVTFRCDPISEHNRLYWYRQTLGQGPEFLTYFQNEAQLEKSRLLSDRFSAERPKGSFSTLEIQRTEQGDSAMYLCASSLGSGNSPLHFGNGTRLTVT.

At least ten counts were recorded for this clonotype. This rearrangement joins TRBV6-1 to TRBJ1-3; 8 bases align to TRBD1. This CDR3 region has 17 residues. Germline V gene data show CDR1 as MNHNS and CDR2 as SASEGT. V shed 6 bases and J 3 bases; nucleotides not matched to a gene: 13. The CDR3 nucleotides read TGTGCCAGCAGAGCAGACCGGGACAGGAGAGTTGGAAACACCATATATTTT. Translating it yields CASRADRDRRVGNTIYF.

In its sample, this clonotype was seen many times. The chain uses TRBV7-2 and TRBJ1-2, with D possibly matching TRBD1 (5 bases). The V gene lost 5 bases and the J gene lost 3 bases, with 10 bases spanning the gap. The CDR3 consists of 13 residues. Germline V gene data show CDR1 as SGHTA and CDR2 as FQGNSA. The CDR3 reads CASSPPGYYGYTF. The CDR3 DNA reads TGTGCCAGCAGCCCCCCAGGGTACTATGGCTACACCTTC.

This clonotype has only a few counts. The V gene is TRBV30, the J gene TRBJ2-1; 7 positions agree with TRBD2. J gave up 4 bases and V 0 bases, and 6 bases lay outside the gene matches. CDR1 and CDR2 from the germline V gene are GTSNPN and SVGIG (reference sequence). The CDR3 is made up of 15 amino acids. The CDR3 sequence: CAWSVGSGVYNEQFF. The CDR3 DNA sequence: TGTGCCTGGAGTGTTGGCAGCGGGGTTTACAATGAGCAGTTCTTC. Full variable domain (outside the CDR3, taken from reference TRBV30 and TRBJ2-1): SQTIHQWPATLVQPVGSPLSLECTVEGTSNPNLYWYRQAAGRGLQLLFYSVGIGQISSEVPQNLSASRPQDRQFILSSKKLLLSDSGFYLCAWSVGSGVYNEQFFGPGTRLTVL.

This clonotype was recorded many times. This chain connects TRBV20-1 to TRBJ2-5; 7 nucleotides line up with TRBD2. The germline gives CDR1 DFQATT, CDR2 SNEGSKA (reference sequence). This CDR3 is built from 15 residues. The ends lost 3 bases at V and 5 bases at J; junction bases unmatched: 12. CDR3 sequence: CSARAYRLAIETQYF. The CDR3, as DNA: TGCAGTGCTAGGGCGTACCGACTAGCCATCGAGACCCAGTACTTC.

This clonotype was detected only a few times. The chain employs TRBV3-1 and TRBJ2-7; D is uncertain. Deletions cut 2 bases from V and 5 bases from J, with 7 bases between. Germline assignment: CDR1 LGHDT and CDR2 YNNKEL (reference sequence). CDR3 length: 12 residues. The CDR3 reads CASSQIKHEQYF. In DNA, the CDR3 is TGTGCCAGCAGCCAAATAAAACACGAGCAGTACTTC.

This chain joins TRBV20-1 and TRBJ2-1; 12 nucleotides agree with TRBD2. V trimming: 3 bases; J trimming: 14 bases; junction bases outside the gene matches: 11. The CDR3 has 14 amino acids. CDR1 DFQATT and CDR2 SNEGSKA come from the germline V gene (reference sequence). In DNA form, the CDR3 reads TGCAGTGCTAGGCTAGCGGGGGGGCGGGATTCGGAGTTCTTC. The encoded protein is CSARLAGGRDSEFF.

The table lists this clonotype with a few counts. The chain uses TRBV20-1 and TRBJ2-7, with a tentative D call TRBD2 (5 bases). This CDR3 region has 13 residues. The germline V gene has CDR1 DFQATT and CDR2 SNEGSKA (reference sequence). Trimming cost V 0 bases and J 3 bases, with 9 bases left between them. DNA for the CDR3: TGCAGTGCTAGAGAAGGACTCTTCTACGAGCAGTACTTC. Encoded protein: CSAREGLFYEQYF.

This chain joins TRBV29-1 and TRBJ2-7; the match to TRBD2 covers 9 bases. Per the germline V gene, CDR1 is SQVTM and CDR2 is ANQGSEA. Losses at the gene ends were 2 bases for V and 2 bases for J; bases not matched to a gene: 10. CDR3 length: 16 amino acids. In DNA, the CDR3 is TGCAGCGTTGAACGGCGGTCTAGCGGGAACCCCTACGAGCAGTACTTC. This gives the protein CSVERRSSGNPYEQYF.

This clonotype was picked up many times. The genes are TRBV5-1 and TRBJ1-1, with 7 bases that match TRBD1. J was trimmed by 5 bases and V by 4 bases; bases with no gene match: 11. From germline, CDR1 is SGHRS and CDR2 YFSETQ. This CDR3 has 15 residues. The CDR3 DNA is TGCGCCAGCAGCGTCACACAGGGGAGTGGGACTGAAGCTTTCTTT. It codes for CASSVTQGSGTEAFF. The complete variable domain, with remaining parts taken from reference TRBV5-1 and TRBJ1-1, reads KAGVTQTPRYLIKTRGQQVTLSCSPISGHRSVSWYQQTPGQGLQFLFEYFSETQRNKGNFPGRFSGRQFSNSRSEMNVSTLELGDSALYLCASSVTQGSGTEAFFGQGTRLTVV.

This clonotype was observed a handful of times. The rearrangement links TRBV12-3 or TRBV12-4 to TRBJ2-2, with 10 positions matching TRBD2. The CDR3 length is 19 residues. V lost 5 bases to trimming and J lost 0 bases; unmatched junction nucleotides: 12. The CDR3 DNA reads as TGTGCCAGCAGTCCGGCCGATATTACTAGCGGGGCGAACACCGGGGAGCTGTTTTTT. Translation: CASSPADITSGANTGELFF.

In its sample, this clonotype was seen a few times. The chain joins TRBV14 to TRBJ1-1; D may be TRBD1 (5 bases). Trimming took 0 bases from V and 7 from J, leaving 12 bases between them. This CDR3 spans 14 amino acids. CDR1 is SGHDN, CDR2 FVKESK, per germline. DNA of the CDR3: TGTGCCAGCAGCCAAGATCGAGTGGGGCGTGAAGCTTTCTTT. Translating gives CASSQDRVGREAFF. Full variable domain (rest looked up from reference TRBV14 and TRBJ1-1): EAGVTQFPSHSVIEKGQTVTLRCDPISGHDNLYWYRRVMGKEIKFLLHFVKESKQDESGMPNNRFLAERTGGTYSTLKVQPAELEDSGVYFCASSQDRVGREAFFGQGTRLTVV.

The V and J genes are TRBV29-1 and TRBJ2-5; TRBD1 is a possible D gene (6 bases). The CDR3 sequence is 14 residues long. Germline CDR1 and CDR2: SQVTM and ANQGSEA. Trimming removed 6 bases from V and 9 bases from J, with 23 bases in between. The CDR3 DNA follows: TGCAGCGTCGGATTAGGGTCATCCCAGGGGCCCCAGTACTTC. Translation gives CSVGLGSSQGPQYF. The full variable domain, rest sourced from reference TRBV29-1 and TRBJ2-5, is SAVISQKPSRDICQRGTSLTIQCQVDSQVTMMFWYRQQPGQSLTLIATANQGSEATYESGFVIDKFPISRPNLTFSTLTVSNMSPEDSSIYLCSVGLGSSQGPQYFGPGTRLLVL.

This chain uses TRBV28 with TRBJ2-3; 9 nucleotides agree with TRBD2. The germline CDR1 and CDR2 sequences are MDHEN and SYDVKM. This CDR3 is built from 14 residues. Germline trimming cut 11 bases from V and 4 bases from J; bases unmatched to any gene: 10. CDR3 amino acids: CACWEAGGSDTQYF. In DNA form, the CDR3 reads TGTGCCTGCTGGGAGGCGGGGGGGTCAGATACGCAGTATTTT.

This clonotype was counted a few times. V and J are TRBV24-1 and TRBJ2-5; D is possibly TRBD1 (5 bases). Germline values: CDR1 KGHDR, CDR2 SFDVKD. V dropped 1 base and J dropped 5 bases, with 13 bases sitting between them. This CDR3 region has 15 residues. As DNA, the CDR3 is TGTGCCACCAGTGATTTAGGGCAGGGTATTGAGACCCAGTACTTC. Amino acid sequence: CATSDLGQGIETQYF.

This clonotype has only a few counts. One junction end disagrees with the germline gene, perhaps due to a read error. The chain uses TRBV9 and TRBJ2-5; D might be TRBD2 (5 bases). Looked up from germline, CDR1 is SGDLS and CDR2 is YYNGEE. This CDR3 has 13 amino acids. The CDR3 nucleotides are TGTGCCAGCGACGACGGGAATCAAGGGACCCAGTACTTC. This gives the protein CASDDGNQGTQYF.

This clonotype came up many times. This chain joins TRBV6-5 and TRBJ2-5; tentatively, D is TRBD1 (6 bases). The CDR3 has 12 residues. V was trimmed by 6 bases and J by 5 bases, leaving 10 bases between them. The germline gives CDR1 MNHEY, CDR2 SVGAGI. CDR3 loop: CASRQGRETQYF. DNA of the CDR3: TGTGCCAGCAGACAGGGAAGGGAGACCCAGTACTTC.

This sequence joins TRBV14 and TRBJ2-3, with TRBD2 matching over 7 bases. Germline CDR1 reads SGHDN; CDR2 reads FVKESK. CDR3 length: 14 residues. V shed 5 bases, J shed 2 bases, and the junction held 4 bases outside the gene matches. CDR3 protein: CASSYGTTTDTQYF. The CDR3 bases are TGTGCCAGCAGCTACGGGACTACCACAGATACGCAGTATTTT. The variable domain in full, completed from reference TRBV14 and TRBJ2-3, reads EAGVTQFPSHSVIEKGQTVTLRCDPISGHDNLYWYRRVMGKEIKFLLHFVKESKQDESGMPNNRFLAERTGGTYSTLKVQPAELEDSGVYFCASSYGTTTDTQYFGPGTRLTVL.

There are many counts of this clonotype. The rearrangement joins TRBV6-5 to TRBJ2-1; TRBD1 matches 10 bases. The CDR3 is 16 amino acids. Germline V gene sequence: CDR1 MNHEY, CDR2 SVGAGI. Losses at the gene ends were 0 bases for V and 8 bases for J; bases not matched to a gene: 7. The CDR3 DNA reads TGTGCCAGCAGTTACTCGATTGGGGACAGGGGCGATGAGCAGTTCTTC. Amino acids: CASSYSIGDRGDEQFF.

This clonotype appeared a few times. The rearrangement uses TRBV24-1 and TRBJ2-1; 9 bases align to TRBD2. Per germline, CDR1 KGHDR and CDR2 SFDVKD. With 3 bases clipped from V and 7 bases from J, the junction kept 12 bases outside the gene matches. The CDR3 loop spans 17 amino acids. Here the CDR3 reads CATSDPSGGGARNEQFF. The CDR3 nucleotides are TGTGCCACCAGTGATCCTTCTGGCGGGGGGGCCAGGAATGAGCAGTTCTTC.

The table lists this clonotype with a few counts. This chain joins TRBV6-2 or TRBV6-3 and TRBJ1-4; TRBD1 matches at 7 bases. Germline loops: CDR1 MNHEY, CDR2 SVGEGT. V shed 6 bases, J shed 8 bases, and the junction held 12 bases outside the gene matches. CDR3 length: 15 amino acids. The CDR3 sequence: CASSNIGGGGEKLFF. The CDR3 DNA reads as TGTGCCAGCAGCAACATAGGGGGCGGAGGAGAAAAACTGTTTTTT.

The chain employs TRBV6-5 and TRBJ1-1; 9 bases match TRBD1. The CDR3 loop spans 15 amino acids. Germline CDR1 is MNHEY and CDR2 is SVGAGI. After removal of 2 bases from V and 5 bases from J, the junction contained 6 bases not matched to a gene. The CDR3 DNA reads TGTGCCAGCAGTTACAAACAGGGGGCCTGGACTGAAGCTTTCTTT. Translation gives CASSYKQGAWTEAFF.

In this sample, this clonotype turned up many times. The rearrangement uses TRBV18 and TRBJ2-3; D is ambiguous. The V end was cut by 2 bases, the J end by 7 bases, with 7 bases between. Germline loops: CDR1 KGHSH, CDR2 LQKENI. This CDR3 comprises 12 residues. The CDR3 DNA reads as TGTGCCAGCTCACCAGTGGGGAATACGCAGTATTTT. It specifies CASSPVGNTQYF.